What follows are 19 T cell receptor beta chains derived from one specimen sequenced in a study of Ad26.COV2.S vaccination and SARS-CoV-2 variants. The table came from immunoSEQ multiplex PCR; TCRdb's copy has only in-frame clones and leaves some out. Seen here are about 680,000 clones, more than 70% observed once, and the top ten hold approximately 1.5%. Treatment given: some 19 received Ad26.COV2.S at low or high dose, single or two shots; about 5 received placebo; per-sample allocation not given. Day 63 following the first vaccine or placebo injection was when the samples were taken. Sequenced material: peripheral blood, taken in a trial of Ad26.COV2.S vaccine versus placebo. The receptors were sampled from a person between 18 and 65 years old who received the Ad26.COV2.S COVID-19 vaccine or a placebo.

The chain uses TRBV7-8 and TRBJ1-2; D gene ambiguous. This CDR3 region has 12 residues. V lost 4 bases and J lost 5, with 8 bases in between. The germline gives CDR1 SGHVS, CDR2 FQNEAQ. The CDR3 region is CASSSAGYGYTF. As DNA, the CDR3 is TGTGCCAGCAGCTCCGCTGGTTATGGCTACACCTTC.

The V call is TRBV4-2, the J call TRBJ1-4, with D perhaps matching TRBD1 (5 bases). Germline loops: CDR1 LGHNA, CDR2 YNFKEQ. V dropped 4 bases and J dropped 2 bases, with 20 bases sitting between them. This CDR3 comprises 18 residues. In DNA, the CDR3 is TGTGCCAGCAGCCCTTCGACAGCACCTTTGGGTACTAATGAAAAACTGTTTTTT. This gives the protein CASSPSTAPLGTNEKLFF.

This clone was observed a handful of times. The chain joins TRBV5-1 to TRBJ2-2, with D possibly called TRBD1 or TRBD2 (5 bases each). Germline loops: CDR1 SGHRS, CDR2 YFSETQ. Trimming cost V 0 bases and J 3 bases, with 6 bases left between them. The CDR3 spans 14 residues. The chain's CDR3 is CASSLGDDTGELFF. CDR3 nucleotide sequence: TGCGCCAGCAGCTTGGGGGACGACACCGGGGAGCTGTTTTTT.

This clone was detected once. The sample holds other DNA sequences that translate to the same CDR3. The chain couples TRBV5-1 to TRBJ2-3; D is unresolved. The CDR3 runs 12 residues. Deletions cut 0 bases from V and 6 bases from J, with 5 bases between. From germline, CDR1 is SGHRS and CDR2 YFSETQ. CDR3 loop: CASSLVGDTQYF. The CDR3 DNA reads TGCGCCAGCAGCTTGGTGGGCGATACGCAGTATTTT.

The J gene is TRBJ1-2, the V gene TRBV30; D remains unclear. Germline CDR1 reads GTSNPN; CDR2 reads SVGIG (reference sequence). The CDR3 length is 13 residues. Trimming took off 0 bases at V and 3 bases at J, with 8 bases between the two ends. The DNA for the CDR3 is TGTGCCTGGAGTGTAGAGGAGTACTATGGCTACACCTTC. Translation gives CAWSVEEYYGYTF.

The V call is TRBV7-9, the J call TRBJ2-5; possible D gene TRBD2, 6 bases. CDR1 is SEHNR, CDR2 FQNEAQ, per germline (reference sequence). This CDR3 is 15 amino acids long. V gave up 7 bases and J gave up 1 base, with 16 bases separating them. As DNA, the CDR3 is TGTGCCAGCATACTTACGGGGGAGCTCCAAGAGACCCAGTACTTC. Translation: CASILTGELQETQYF.

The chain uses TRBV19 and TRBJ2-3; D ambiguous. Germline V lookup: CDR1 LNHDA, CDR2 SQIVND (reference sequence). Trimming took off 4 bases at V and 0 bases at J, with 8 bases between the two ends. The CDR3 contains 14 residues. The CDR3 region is CASSRGRSTDTQYF. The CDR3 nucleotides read TGTGCCAGTAGTAGAGGACGCAGCACAGATACGCAGTATTTT.

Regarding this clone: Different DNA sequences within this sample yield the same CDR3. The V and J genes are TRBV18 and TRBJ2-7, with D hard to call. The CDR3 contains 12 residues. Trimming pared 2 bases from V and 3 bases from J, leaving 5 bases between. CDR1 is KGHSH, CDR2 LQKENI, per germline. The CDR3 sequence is CASSPNSYEQYF. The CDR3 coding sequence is TGTGCCAGCTCACCAAACAGCTACGAGCAGTACTTC.

This CDR3 reads CASSLAQGFYEQYF. The DNA for the CDR3 is TGTGCCAGCAGCCTCGCCCAGGGATTCTACGAGCAGTACTTC. The rearrangement links TRBV14 to TRBJ2-7; D is perhaps TRBD1 (5 bases). V gave up 4 bases and J gave up 3 bases, with 13 bases separating them. Germline CDR1 is SGHDN and CDR2 is FVKESK. The CDR3 consists of 14 residues.

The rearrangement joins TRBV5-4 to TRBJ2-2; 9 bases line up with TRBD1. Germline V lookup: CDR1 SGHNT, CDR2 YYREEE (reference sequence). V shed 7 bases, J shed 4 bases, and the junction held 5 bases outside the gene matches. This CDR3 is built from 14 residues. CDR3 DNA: TGTGCCAGCGGCACAGGGGGCTTCACCGGGGAGCTGTTTTTT. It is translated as CASGTGGFTGELFF.

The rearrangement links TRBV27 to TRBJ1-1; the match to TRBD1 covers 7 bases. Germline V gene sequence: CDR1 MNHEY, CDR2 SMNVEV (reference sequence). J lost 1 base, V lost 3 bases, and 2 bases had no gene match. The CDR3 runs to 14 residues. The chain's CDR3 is CASSFGTENTEAFF. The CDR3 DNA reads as TGTGCCAGCAGTTTCGGGACAGAGAACACTGAAGCTTTCTTT.

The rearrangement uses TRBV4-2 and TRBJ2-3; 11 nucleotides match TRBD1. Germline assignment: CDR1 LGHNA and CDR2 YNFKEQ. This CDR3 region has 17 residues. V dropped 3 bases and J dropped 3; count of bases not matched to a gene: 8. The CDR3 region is CASSQPGQGVSTDTQYF. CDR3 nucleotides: TGTGCCAGCAGCCAGCCGGGACAGGGGGTATCGACAGATACGCAGTATTTT.

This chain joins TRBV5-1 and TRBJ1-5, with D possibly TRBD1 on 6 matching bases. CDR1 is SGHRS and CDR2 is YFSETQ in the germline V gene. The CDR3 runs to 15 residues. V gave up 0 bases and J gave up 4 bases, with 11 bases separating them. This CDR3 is CASSLGGQGNQPQHF. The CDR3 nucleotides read TGCGCCAGCAGCTTGGGGGGGCAGGGTAATCAGCCCCAGCATTTT. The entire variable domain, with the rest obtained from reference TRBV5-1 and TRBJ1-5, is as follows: KAGVTQTPRYLIKTRGQQVTLSCSPISGHRSVSWYQQTPGQGLQFLFEYFSETQRNKGNFPGRFSGRQFSNSRSEMNVSTLELGDSALYLCASSLGGQGNQPQHFGDGTRLSIL.

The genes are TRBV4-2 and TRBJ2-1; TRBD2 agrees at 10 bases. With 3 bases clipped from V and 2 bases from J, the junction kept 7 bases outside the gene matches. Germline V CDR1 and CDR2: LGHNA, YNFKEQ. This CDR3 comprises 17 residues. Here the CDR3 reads CASSHSAGGPAYNEQFF. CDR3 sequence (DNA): TGTGCCAGCAGCCACTCAGCGGGGGGGCCCGCCTACAATGAGCAGTTCTTC.

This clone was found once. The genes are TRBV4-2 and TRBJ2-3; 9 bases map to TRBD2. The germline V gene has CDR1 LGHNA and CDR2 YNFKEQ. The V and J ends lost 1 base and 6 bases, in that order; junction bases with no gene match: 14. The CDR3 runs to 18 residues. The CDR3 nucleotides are TGTGCCAGCAGCCAAGGCTGGGCTGGCGGGGGGGCCTTGGATACGCAGTATTTT. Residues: CASSQGWAGGGALDTQYF.

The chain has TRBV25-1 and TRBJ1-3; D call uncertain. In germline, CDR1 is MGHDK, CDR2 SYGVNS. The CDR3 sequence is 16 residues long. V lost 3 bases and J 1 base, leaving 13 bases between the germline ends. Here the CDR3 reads CASSDRSPLSGNTIYF. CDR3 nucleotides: TGTGCCAGCAGTGACCGGTCCCCGCTATCTGGAAACACCATATATTTT.

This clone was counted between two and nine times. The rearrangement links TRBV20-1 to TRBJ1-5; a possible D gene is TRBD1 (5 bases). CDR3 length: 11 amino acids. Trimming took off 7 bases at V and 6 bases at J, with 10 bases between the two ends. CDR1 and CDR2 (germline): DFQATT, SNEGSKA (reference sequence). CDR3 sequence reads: CSVQGSQPQHF. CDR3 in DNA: TGCAGTGTTCAGGGCAGTCAGCCCCAGCATTTT.

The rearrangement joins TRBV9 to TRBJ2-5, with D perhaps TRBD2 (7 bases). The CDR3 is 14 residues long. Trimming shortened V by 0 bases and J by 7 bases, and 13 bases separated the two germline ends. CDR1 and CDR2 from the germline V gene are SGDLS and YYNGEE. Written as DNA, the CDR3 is TGTGCCAGCAGCGTAGTAGGGGGGGTAGGGACCCAGTACTTC. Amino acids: CASSVVGGVGTQYF.

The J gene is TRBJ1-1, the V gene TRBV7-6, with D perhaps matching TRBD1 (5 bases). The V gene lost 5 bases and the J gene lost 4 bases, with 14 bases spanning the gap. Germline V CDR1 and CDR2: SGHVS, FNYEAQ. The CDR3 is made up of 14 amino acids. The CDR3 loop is CASSMRDGGTEAFF. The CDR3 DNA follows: TGTGCCAGCAGCATGAGGGACGGGGGCACTGAAGCTTTCTTT.